This TCR beta chain emerged from a study of Ad26.COV2.S vaccination and SARS-CoV-2 variants (dated by TCRdb to the early 2020s). For context, the study as a whole: Vaccine-arm donors came from COV1001, a multicentre, randomized, double-blind, placebo-controlled phase I-IIa trial of Ad26.COV2.S in healthy adults. Dosing of Ad26.COV2.S was intramuscular, at either 5x10^10 or 1x10^11 viral particles, delivered as one shot or as two shots spaced 56 days apart. TCRbeta repertoire sequencing served as the tool for gauging how specific and how broad the SARS-CoV-2-reactive T cell receptors were following Ad26.COV2.S vaccination. The TCR-sequenced set comprised about 32 samples: some 20 Ad26.COV2.S vaccine recipients, 5 placebo recipients and 8 SARS-CoV-2 convalescent individuals. Trial participants were randomized into five groups of five, in which low-dose or high-dose Ad26.COV2.S was given once or twice, or placebo was given on both occasions. Blinding of investigators to trial group allocation was maintained during experiments and outcome assessment.

The treatment or condition label of this sample denotes: roughly 20 received Ad26.COV2.S at low or high dose, single or two shots; roughly five received placebo; per-sample allocation not given. Repertoires of vaccine and placebo recipients were sequenced from samples collected on day 63 after the first injection. Between 29 July and 7 August 2020, Cohort 1b enrolled around 24 adults aged 18-55 years at one site in Boston, USA. Ad26.COV2.S was a replication-incompetent adenovirus type 26 vector expressing a prefusion-stabilized SARS-CoV-2 spike protein from the original Wuhan strain. The immunoSEQ Assay was used to sequence TCRbeta CDR3 regions. After extraction, genomic DNA underwent amplification by bias-controlled multiplex PCR, followed by high-throughput sequencing. Under the source paper's analysis protocol: To quantify the absolute abundance of every unique TCRbeta CDR3 region, sequences were collapsed and filtered. T cell fraction was estimated by normalizing TCRbeta template counts to usable DNA, which was measured by amplifying reference genes present in all nucleated cells. Repertoire TCRs were annotated as SARS-CoV-2-specific by exact matching of V gene, CDR3 amino acid sequence and J gene to a known reactive TCR set. The reference SARS-CoV-2 TCR set was obtained from MIRA and was filtered for enrichment in COVID-19-positive ImmuneCODE repertoires, whereby public or cross-reactive TCRs were removed. Based on the MIRA antigens, annotated TCRs were further analysed at the level of specific ORF or position within ORF. Depth was the summed frequency of annotated unique rearrangements, while breadth was defined as annotated unique rearrangements over total unique productive rearrangements. Two-sided Wilcoxon rank-sum tests were used to compare TCR breadth between groups. TCRdb limited this immuneACCESS table to in-frame rearrangements with V and J called. A share of clones is missing; checked studies link under half to unresolved V genes, and the rest is unexplained. V, J and clone size derive from that table, while D and trimming were established from the DNA sequence. Present in this sample are hundreds of thousands of clones, approximately 88% of which were seen just once. Clones ranked in the top ten supply over 1.3% of the sample.

From cysteine to phenylalanine, the CDR3 is 14 amino acids long. The entry retains the CDR3 DNA only, 42 bases that are in frame from base 1. The junction carries 12 bases between V and J, which are trimmed by 7 bases and 2 bases respectively. In the germline V gene, CDR1 corresponds to MNHEY and CDR2 to SVGEGT. Note on this clone: It has no known antigen specificity. Within one base of it there is no much larger clone, and no base qualities were kept.

Beyond this particular receptor, the publication reports: The study was not powered for comparison of responses between vaccine doses or regimens. After vaccination, spike-specific CD8+ and CD4+ T cell responses were reported to show substantial breadth. According to the authors, total T cell responses may have been underestimated by the TCR breadth and depth analyses. Vaccine and placebo recipients had similar non-spike TCR breadth, a finding consistent with the vaccine containing only spike. Ad26.COV2.S recipients had higher spike-specific TCR breadth than placebo recipients (P = 0.0014).

The sequenced sample was peripheral blood, obtained in a trial of Ad26.COV2.S vaccine versus placebo. The clonotype originates from a person aged 18-60 years who received the Ad26.COV2.S COVID-19 vaccine or a placebo. The rearrangement combines TRBV6-2 or TRBV6-3 with TRBJ1-3; a tentative D match to TRBD1 spans 6 bases. The DNA reads TGTGCCAGCACCCCGACAGGAACTGGAAACACCATATATTTT. The encoded protein is CASTPTGTGNTIYF.